This T cell receptor beta chain was sequenced for a study of technical replicates of blood from a few donors. The CDR3 totals 15 residues. V lost 2 bases, J lost 2 bases, and 5 bases stayed unmatched. Germline CDR1 reads LGHNT; CDR2 reads FRNRAP. Sequencing was performed with immunoSEQ multiplex PCR; in TCRdb, only in-frame clones are kept and a portion is missing. The sample has about 73,000 clones, 93% seen once. Source material: T cells isolated from PBMCs. V gene TRBV12-5 combines with J gene TRBJ1-2; 7 bases align to TRBD1. The source is a human donor in good health. Here the CDR3 reads CASGLLSGGNYGYTF. The DNA of the CDR3 is TGTGCTAGTGGTTTGCTTTCAGGGGGAAACTATGGCTACACCTTC. Full variable domain (missing parts from reference TRBV12-5 and TRBJ1-2): DARVTQTPRHKVTEMGQEVTMRCQPILGHNTVFWYRQTMMQGLELLAYFRNRAPLDDSGMPKDRFSAEMPDATLATLKIQPSEPRDSAVYFCASGLLSGGNYGYTFGSGTRLTVV.